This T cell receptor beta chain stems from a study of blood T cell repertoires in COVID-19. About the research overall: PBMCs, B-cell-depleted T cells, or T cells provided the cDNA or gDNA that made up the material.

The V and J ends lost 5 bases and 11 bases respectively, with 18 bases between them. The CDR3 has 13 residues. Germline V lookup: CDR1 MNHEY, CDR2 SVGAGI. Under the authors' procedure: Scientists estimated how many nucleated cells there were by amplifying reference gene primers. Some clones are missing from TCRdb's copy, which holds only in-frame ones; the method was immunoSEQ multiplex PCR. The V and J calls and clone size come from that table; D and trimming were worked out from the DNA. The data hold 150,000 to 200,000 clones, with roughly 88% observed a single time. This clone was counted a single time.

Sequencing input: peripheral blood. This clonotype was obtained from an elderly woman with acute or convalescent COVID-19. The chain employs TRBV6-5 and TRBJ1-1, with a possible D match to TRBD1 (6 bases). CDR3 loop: CASSQPQGIKAFF. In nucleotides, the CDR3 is TGTGCCAGCAGTCAACCCCAGGGGATAAAGGCTTTCTTT.